The 29 T cell receptor beta chains reported below all come from one sample, sequenced in a study of response to subunit inactivated influenza vaccine. TCRdb reprocessed the RT-PCR reads with MiXCR, giving one entry per CDR3 protein. The sample contains about 700,000 distinct CDR3 sequences, about 15% of which appear only once. The source was PBMCs from blood, collected 14 days before vaccination. Receptor source: a man aged 50 to 59 who received an inactivated influenza vaccine.

The J gene is TRBJ2-7, the V gene TRBV7-2; D is unclear. Germline lookup yields CDR1 SGHTA and CDR2 FQGNSA. The CDR3 is 13 residues long. Trimming cost V 3 bases and J 3 bases, with 9 bases left between them. CDR3 region: CASSFRADYEQYF. CDR3 bases: TGTGCCAGCAGCTTTCGGGCCGACTACGAGCAGTACTTC. The whole variable domain, remainder taken from reference TRBV7-2 and TRBJ2-7, is GAGVSQSPSNKVTEKGKDVELRCDPISGHTALYWYRQSLGQGLEFLIYFQGNSAPDKSGLPSDRFSAERTGGSVSTLTIQRTQQEDSAVYLCASSFRADYEQYFGPGTRLTVT.

V usage is TRBV7-9 and J usage is TRBJ1-1; TRBD1 is a possible D gene (6 bases). Deletions cut 6 bases from V and 4 bases from J, with 12 bases between. This CDR3 comprises 13 residues. In germline, CDR1 is SEHNR, CDR2 FQNEAQ (reference sequence). The CDR3 protein is CASRLTGITEAFF. The CDR3 nucleotides are TGTGCCAGCAGGTTAACAGGGATCACTGAAGCTTTCTTT.

The genes are TRBV5-1 and TRBJ2-3; D might be TRBD1 (5 bases). The CDR3 totals 16 residues. The germline V gene has CDR1 SGHRS and CDR2 YFSETQ. Trimming stripped 0 bases from V and 1 base from J, with 12 bases between. The DNA for the CDR3 is TGCGCCAGCAGCTTGGCCTTAGGGGCTGGCACAGATACGCAGTATTTT. Its protein product is CASSLALGAGTDTQYF.

This chain joins TRBV28 and TRBJ2-7; no definite D call. V lost 3 bases and J lost 3, with 6 bases in between. Germline V gene sequence: CDR1 MDHEN, CDR2 SYDVKM. The CDR3 has 12 residues. CDR3 protein: CASSFIGYEQYF. CDR3 sequence (DNA): TGTGCCAGCAGTTTCATCGGCTACGAGCAGTACTTC.

The rearrangement links TRBV12-3 or TRBV12-4 to TRBJ1-1, with TRBD1 matching 7 bases. V gave up 6 bases and J gave up 6 bases; unmatched junction bases: 7. The CDR3 totals 13 residues. Written as DNA, the CDR3 is TGTGCCAGCAGGACAGGGTGGTTATCTGAAGCTTTCTTT. Amino acids: CASRTGWLSEAFF.

This clonotype was detected only a few times. In DNA form, the CDR3 reads TGTGCCAGCTCCGGGACAGGGACTTCGCAGCCCCAGCATTTT. Translation: CASSGTGTSQPQHF. The chain joins TRBV10-3 to TRBJ1-5; TRBD1 agrees at 9 bases. V lost 10 bases, J lost 7 bases, and 11 bases stayed unmatched. The germline gives CDR1 ENHRY, CDR2 SYGVKD. This CDR3 contains 14 residues.

This clonotype was observed a few times. The V gene is TRBV12-3 or TRBV12-4, the J gene TRBJ1-4; weak D call: TRBD1 (6 bases). The CDR3 totals 14 residues. V was clipped by 7 bases and J by 8 bases, with 17 bases between them. As DNA, the CDR3 is TGTGCCAGCAACCTGGGGGGGGCGCGGGAAAAACTGTTTTTT. This encodes CASNLGGAREKLFF.

The V and J genes are TRBV5-1 and TRBJ2-1, with 12 bases fitting TRBD2. This CDR3 has 15 residues. The germline V gene has CDR1 SGHRS and CDR2 YFSETQ. J gave up 9 bases and V 0 bases, and 4 bases lay outside the gene matches. The CDR3 DNA reads TGCGCCAGCAGCTTGGTTACTAGCGGGAGGAGTGAGCAGTTCTTC. It yields the protein CASSLVTSGRSEQFF. Variable domain in full (rest from reference TRBV5-1 and TRBJ2-1): KAGVTQTPRYLIKTRGQQVTLSCSPISGHRSVSWYQQTPGQGLQFLFEYFSETQRNKGNFPGRFSGRQFSNSRSEMNVSTLELGDSALYLCASSLVTSGRSEQFFGPGTRLTVL.

This clonotype was observed a few times. The chain has TRBV6-1 and TRBJ2-2, with TRBD2 matching over 13 bases. V shed 7 bases, J shed 6 bases, and the junction held 5 bases outside the gene matches. Germline values: CDR1 MNHNS, CDR2 SASEGT. The CDR3 covers 15 residues. DNA for the CDR3: TGTGCCAGCACCACTAGCGGGGGGGCCTCCGGGGAGCTGTTTTTT. Translating gives CASTTSGGASGELFF.

The table lists this clonotype with many counts. The genes are TRBV3-1 and TRBJ1-5; D remains unclear. Germline V lookup: CDR1 LGHDT, CDR2 YNNKEL (reference sequence). Trimming removed 2 bases from V and 3 bases from J, with 8 bases in between. The CDR3 spans 14 residues. CDR3 loop: CASSQFGVNQPQHF. The CDR3 nucleotides are TGTGCCAGCAGCCAATTTGGGGTCAATCAGCCCCAGCATTTT.

This clonotype has only a few counts. Here the CDR3 reads CASSYEDRGVNEQFF. For the CDR3, the DNA is TGTGCCAGCAGCTACGAAGACAGGGGTGTGAATGAGCAGTTCTTC. This chain connects TRBV27 to TRBJ2-1; 8 nucleotides align to TRBD1. Unmatched junction bases numbered 11, after V lost 6 bases and J lost 7 bases. The CDR3 contains 15 residues. CDR1 MNHEY and CDR2 SMNVEV come from the germline V gene (reference sequence).

The CDR3 reads CASSFLGYEQYF. The CDR3 DNA is TGTGCCAGCAGTTTTTTGGGCTACGAGCAGTACTTC. The V call is TRBV12-3 or TRBV12-4, the J call TRBJ2-7; no clear D. This CDR3 contains 12 residues. V was pared by 3 bases and J by 3 bases, with 6 bases between.

This clonotype has at least ten counts. V and J are TRBV20-1 and TRBJ1-2; D call uncertain. CDR1 is DFQATT, CDR2 SNEGSKA, per germline (reference sequence). Between the trimmed V and J ends, which lost 6 bases and 2 bases, there was a span of 13 bases. The CDR3 is 13 amino acids. The CDR3 reads CSASIRGNYGYTF. CDR3 in DNA: TGCAGTGCCTCAATCCGAGGGAACTATGGCTACACCTTC.

This clonotype occurred a few times. The gene calls are TRBV5-1 and TRBJ2-3; D is undetermined. V lost 2 bases to trimming and J lost 5 bases, with 9 bases between them. The germline V gene encodes CDR1 SGHRS and CDR2 YFSETQ. The CDR3 is 13 amino acids. CDR3: CASSLQSRDTQYF. DNA for the CDR3: TGCGCCAGCAGCTTACAGTCTCGAGATACGCAGTATTTT. Variable domain in full (rest from reference TRBV5-1 and TRBJ2-3): KAGVTQTPRYLIKTRGQQVTLSCSPISGHRSVSWYQQTPGQGLQFLFEYFSETQRNKGNFPGRFSGRQFSNSRSEMNVSTLELGDSALYLCASSLQSRDTQYFGPGTRLTVL.

This clonotype was seen ten or more times. The chain uses TRBV11-2 and TRBJ1-1, with unresolved D. The CDR3 extends over 14 amino acids. V lost 6 bases, J lost 1 base, and 12 bases lay in between. CDR1 and CDR2 from the germline V gene are SGHAT and FQNNGV. CDR3 amino acids: CASSLAPGNTEAFF. CDR3 sequence (DNA): TGTGCCAGCAGTTTGGCCCCAGGGAACACTGAAGCTTTCTTT.

This clonotype was seen a handful of times. The chain links TRBV14 to TRBJ2-6; D is undetermined. CDR1 SGHDN and CDR2 FVKESK come from the germline V gene. The V gene lost 6 bases and the J gene lost 0 bases, with 18 bases spanning the gap. The CDR3 is 18 amino acids. CDR3 sequence (DNA): TGTGCCAGCAGTTTCCGTCCGGCCGCGTTCTCTGGGGCCAACGTCCTGACTTTC. It translates to CASSFRPAAFSGANVLTF.

This clonotype appeared many times. J is TRBJ2-1 and V is TRBV12-3 or TRBV12-4; TRBD2 matches at 10 bases. V lost 7 bases, J lost 4 bases, and 7 bases stayed unmatched. CDR3 size: 15 residues. The CDR3 loop is CASTTLAGVYNEQFF. The CDR3 DNA sequence: TGTGCCAGCACCACGCTAGCGGGGGTATACAATGAGCAGTTCTTC.

This clonotype has ten or more counts. J is TRBJ1-2 and V is TRBV12-3 or TRBV12-4, with 9 nucleotides matching TRBD1. The CDR3 sequence is 15 residues long. V shed 3 bases, J shed 3 bases, and the junction held 5 bases outside the gene matches. CDR3 sequence: CASSFRTGEDYGYTF. Here the CDR3 DNA reads TGTGCCAGCAGTTTCCGGACAGGGGAAGACTATGGCTACACCTTC.

The chain recombines TRBV2 with TRBJ2-6; TRBD2 is a possible D gene (5 bases). The CDR3 extends over 16 amino acids. Trimming pared 4 bases from V and 1 base from J, leaving 11 bases between. Germline loops: CDR1 SNHLY, CDR2 FYNNEI. DNA for the CDR3: TGTGCCAGCAGTGGTCTGGGAGCGTCTGGGGCCAACGTCCTGACTTTC. Encoded protein: CASSGLGASGANVLTF.

This chain uses TRBV7-9 with TRBJ2-5; unclear D gene. Trimming took 4 bases from V and 5 from J, leaving 5 bases between them. Germline V gene lookup returns CDR1 SEHNR and CDR2 FQNEAQ (reference sequence). CDR3 length equals 11 residues. CDR3 nucleotides: TGTGCCAGCAGCTCCCACGAGACCCAGTACTTC. This codes for CASSSHETQYF.

This clonotype has more than one count but fewer than ten. This chain connects TRBV7-9 to TRBJ2-1, with D unclear. Looked up from germline, CDR1 is SEHNR and CDR2 is FQNEAQ (reference sequence). The length of the CDR3 is 16 residues. The germline V and J ends were trimmed by 5 bases and 4 bases, with 18 bases remaining between them. The CDR3 region has the DNA TGTGCCAGCAGCCTTGTCGGCACTGGTCCATACAATGAGCAGTTCTTC. This sequence encodes CASSLVGTGPYNEQFF.

As concerns this clonotype: A much larger clone is a single base away; this may be a read error. The chain combines TRBV7-2 with TRBJ1-1; D is unclear. The CDR3 is 14 amino acids. Germline V gene data show CDR1 as SGHTA and CDR2 as FQGNSA. V was pared by 2 bases and J by 0 bases, with 7 bases between. The CDR3 sequence: CASSLTHLNTEAFF. Here the CDR3 DNA reads TGTGCCAGCAGCTTAACACACCTGAACACTGAAGCTTTCTTT.

This clonotype was seen a handful of times. The rearrangement links TRBV9 to TRBJ1-4; no definite D call. V shed 2 bases and J shed 4 bases, with 12 bases lying between them. This CDR3 is built from 15 residues. Germline CDR1 is SGDLS and CDR2 is YYNGEE. The DNA for the CDR3 is TGTGCCAGCAGCGTGATGGACGGTTATAATGAAAAACTGTTTTTT. Protein product: CASSVMDGYNEKLFF.

This sequence joins TRBV28 and TRBJ2-7, with D perhaps TRBD2 (5 bases). Germline V gives CDR1 MDHEN, CDR2 SYDVKM. The CDR3 extends over 15 amino acids. V lost 4 bases and J lost 7, with 20 bases in between. DNA for the CDR3: TGTGCCAGCAGTTCGACATCCCTTCGGGATGGGGAGCAGTACTTC. Its protein product is CASSSTSLRDGEQYF.

The chain carries TRBV7-2 and TRBJ2-1; 9 nucleotides match TRBD2. The ends lost 1 base at V and 4 bases at J; junction bases unmatched: 2. CDR1 is SGHTA and CDR2 is FQGNSA in the germline V gene. This CDR3 has 15 residues. The CDR3 sequence: CASSLGSGRYNEQFF. CDR3 coding DNA: TGTGCCAGCAGCTTAGGGAGCGGGAGGTACAATGAGCAGTTCTTC.

The chain combines TRBV11-2 with TRBJ2-1; TRBD2 matches 9 bases. CDR3 size: 15 residues. Germline CDR1 and CDR2: SGHAT and FQNNGV. The trim removed 1 base at V and 8 bases at J, leaving 6 bases unmatched. CDR3 coding DNA: TGTGCCAGCAGCTTAGTAGCGGGAGTGGGGGATGAGCAGTTCTTC. Its protein product is CASSLVAGVGDEQFF.

The rearrangement uses TRBV25-1 and TRBJ1-6; D might be TRBD1 (5 bases). Germline V gene data show CDR1 as MGHDK and CDR2 as SYGVNS. V dropped 6 bases and J dropped 10 bases, with 16 bases sitting between them. The CDR3 is 14 residues long. The CDR3 nucleotides read TGTGCCAGCAGCGAAGGAGGGGCGCGGTCACCCCTCCACTTT. It yields the protein CASSEGGARSPLHF.

This chain uses TRBV7-6 with TRBJ2-2; D not certain. In germline, CDR1 is SGHVS, CDR2 FNYEAQ. The CDR3 consists of 14 residues. V dropped 9 bases and J dropped 4 bases, with 15 bases sitting between them. The CDR3 spells CASSMGIPTGELFF. CDR3 bases: TGTGCCAGTAGTATGGGCATTCCCACCGGGGAGCTGTTTTTT.

This clonotype has more than one count but fewer than ten. At one end the junction does not follow the germline gene, possibly because of a read error. The CDR3 region has the DNA TGCGCCAGCAGCTTGGGGGACAGCTGGGACTTC. Encoded protein: CASSLGDSWDF. The chain employs TRBV5-1 and TRBJ2-5; 7 bases match TRBD1. This CDR3 comprises 11 residues. Germline V gene sequence: CDR1 SGHRS, CDR2 YFSETQ.